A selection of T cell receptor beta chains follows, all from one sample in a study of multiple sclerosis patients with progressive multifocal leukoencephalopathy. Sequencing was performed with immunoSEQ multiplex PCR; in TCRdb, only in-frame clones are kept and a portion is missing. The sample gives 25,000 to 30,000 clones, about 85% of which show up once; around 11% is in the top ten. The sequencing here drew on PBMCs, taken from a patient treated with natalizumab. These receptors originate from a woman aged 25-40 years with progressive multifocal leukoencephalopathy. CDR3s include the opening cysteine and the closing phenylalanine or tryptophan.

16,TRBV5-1,CASSPTSGSSYNEQFF
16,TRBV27,CASSTIAGGPQETQYF
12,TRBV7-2,CASSLVSNEQFF
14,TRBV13,CASSLTGGTGELFF
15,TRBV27,CASSSPQGRTDTQYF
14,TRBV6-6,CASSPEGGEYEQYF
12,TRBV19,CASSMGSQPQHF
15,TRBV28,CASSFVTGKTGELFF
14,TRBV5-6,CASSFGRPAETQYF
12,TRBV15,CATGRDSYGYTF
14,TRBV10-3,CAISGPTVNTEAFF
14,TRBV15,CATSRDGGLSPLHF
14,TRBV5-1,CASSLRGARTEAFF
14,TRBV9,CASSVGGSSYEQYF
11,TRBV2,CASSNRYEQYF
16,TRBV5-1,CASSLSGLAFGGTQYF
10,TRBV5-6,CASSFPEAFF
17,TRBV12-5,CASGLKGQGSLNYGYTF
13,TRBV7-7,CASSPGRAIEAFF
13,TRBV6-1,CASSEALRYEQYF
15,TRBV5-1,CASSPQEGLNTEAFF
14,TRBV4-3,CASSRLGAEKTQYF
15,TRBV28,CASSFPGEDSYGYTF
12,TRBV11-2,CASSLTFTEAFF
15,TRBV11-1,CASSLGGGMSTEAFF
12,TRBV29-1,CSVVAANEKLFF
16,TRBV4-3,CASSQEAPGVPDEQYF
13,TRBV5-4,CASSWDSNTEAFF
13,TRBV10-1,CASSESEVEKLFF
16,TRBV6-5,CASSYAGFATNEKLFF
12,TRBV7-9,CASSPYSHDQFF